This T cell receptor (beta chain) was sequenced for a study of siplizumab effects on memory and regulatory T cells. The study's findings and limits: Siplizumab significantly brought down the alloreactive sequences that trace back to unstimulated CD4+ memory cells. In siplizumab cultures, the suppressive function of proliferating Tregs remained unconfirmed. No naive or memory phenotype could be assigned to roughly 75-96% of proliferating clones.

Around 94,000 TCR templates underwent assay in each sample. Clones were read by immunoSEQ multiplex PCR, and TCRdb kept only the in-frame ones, dropping some. The table has 99,000 or so clones, 85% to 95% seen once. The CDR3 runs to 13 residues. CDR1 and CDR2 (germline): KGHSH, LQKENI. With 6 bases removed from V and 4 bases from J, the gap between germline ends came to 10 bases. Of note for this clone: No antigen is known for it. This CDR3 is also generated by other DNA sequences in the sample.

Sequencing was performed on CD4+ T cells sorted from blood. This TCR was recovered from a human donor in good health. This chain joins TRBV18 and TRBJ1-5, with a possible D match to TRBD1 (6 bases). The CDR3 loop is CASSPDRNQPQHF. CDR3 DNA: TGTGCCAGCTCGCCGGACAGAAATCAGCCCCAGCATTTT.